Listed here are 26 T cell receptor beta chains from one sample, sequenced in a study of blood T cell repertoires in COVID-19. Repertoires were generated with immunoSEQ multiplex PCR, while TCRdb's copy carries only in-frame clones and drops some. The table lists tens of thousands of clones, roughly 84% of them singletons. Material for sequencing was peripheral blood. The receptor set was obtained from a human donor in a cohort sampled during active COVID-19. The donor label of this sample is uncertain.

The chain couples TRBV9 to TRBJ1-6; TRBD1 aligns across 8 bases. Per germline, CDR1 SGDLS and CDR2 YYNGEE. V lost 5 bases, J lost 7 bases, and 14 bases stayed unmatched. The CDR3 extends over 17 amino acids. In DNA, the CDR3 is TGTGCCAGCAGTGACAGGGGTCCTGGGCAACGGAATTCACCCCTCCACTTT. Protein sequence: CASSDRGPGQRNSPLHF.

The CDR3: CASSGGGWRTEAFF. In DNA form, the CDR3 reads TGTGCCAGCTCCGGGGGGGGCTGGCGCACTGAAGCTTTCTTT. The chain is built from TRBV7-9 and TRBJ1-1; D is perhaps TRBD1 (6 bases). CDR1 is SEHNR and CDR2 is FQNEAQ in the germline V gene (reference sequence). V was pared by 8 bases and J by 4 bases, with 17 bases between. This CDR3 has 14 amino acids.

V gene TRBV6-5 combines with J gene TRBJ2-5; 8 bases map to TRBD2. V lost 6 bases to trimming and J lost 7 bases; unmatched junction nucleotides: 7. The germline gives CDR1 MNHEY, CDR2 SVGAGI. The CDR3 runs to 13 residues. The CDR3, as DNA: TGTGCCAGCAGAGACTACAGCGGGAGGACCCAGTACTTC. Translated: CASRDYSGRTQYF.

This clone is medium-sized in the sample. The chain joins TRBV6-2 or TRBV6-3 to TRBJ2-7, with a possible D match to TRBD2 (6 bases). The CDR3 runs 17 residues. V gave up 0 bases and J gave up 2 bases, with 17 bases separating them. Germline V gene sequence: CDR1 MNHEY, CDR2 SVGEGT. This CDR3 is CASSYSSDGGDPYEQYF. Here the CDR3 DNA reads TGTGCCAGCAGTTACTCGAGTGACGGAGGGGATCCCTACGAGCAGTACTTC.

V and J are TRBV2 and TRBJ1-3; D is unclear. V was clipped by 7 bases and J by 6 bases, with 25 bases between them. The CDR3 is 17 residues long. The germline gives CDR1 SNHLY, CDR2 FYNNEI. This chain's CDR3 is CASTPRLGARRENTIYF. The CDR3 region has the DNA TGTGCCAGCACCCCAAGACTGGGAGCGCGGAGGGAAAACACCATATATTTT.

This clone was recorded once. The rearrangement joins TRBV7-9 to TRBJ1-2; D gene ambiguous. CDR1 is SEHNR and CDR2 is FQNEAQ in the germline V gene (reference sequence). The CDR3 has 14 residues. Trimming shortened V by 5 bases and J by 4 bases, and 14 bases separated the two germline ends. The CDR3 DNA sequence: TGTGCCAGCAGCCCCGACATGGGAGCCTATGGCTACACCTTC. It translates to CASSPDMGAYGYTF.

V and J are TRBV6-5 and TRBJ2-1; 11 positions agree with TRBD2. V shed 6 bases and J 9 bases; nucleotides not matched to a gene: 4. The V gene's germline CDR1 is MNHEY and CDR2 SVGAGI. The CDR3 contains 13 residues. The DNA of the CDR3 is TGTGCCAGCAGGACTAGCGGGGCCCTTGAGCAGTTCTTC. Its protein is CASRTSGALEQFF.

The V gene is TRBV7-8, the J gene TRBJ2-7; 10 bases match TRBD2. Germline values: CDR1 SGHVS, CDR2 FQNEAQ. V was pared by 5 bases and J by 2 bases, with 9 bases of the junction left unmatched. The CDR3 length is 16 residues. The CDR3 loop is CASSPGSGGPPYEQYF. In nucleotides, the CDR3 is TGTGCCAGCAGCCCGGGTAGCGGGGGGCCCCCCTACGAGCAGTACTTC.

V is TRBV10-1 and J is TRBJ2-5; 12 bases are shared with TRBD2. The CDR3 runs 16 residues. The germline V gene has CDR1 WNHNN and CDR2 SYGVQD (reference sequence). The J segment lost 1 base and the V segment lost 6 bases, leaving 6 bases of the junction unmatched. The CDR3 is CASRRPSGGAQETQYF. CDR3 bases: TGCGCCAGCAGGAGACCTAGCGGGGGGGCCCAAGAGACCCAGTACTTC.

This rearrangement joins TRBV5-6 to TRBJ1-2; D might be TRBD1 (6 bases). This CDR3 is 15 amino acids long. The V gene lost 2 bases and the J gene lost 2 bases, with 13 bases spanning the gap. The germline CDR1 and CDR2 sequences are SGHDT and YYEEEE. Here the CDR3 DNA reads TGTGCCAGCAGCTTCGCAGGGGTAGGAAACTATGGCTACACCTTC. It encodes CASSFAGVGNYGYTF. The full variable domain, its missing parts supplied by reference TRBV5-6 and TRBJ1-2, is DAGVTQSPTHLIKTRGQQVTLRCSPKSGHDTVSWYQQALGQGPQFIFQYYEEEERQRGNFPDRFSGHQFPNYSSELNVNALLLGDSALYLCASSFAGVGNYGYTFGSGTRLTVV.

The chain employs TRBV12-5 and TRBJ1-2, with D tentatively TRBD1 (6 bases). Trimming pared 1 base from V and 8 bases from J, leaving 11 bases between. CDR1 LGHNT and CDR2 FRNRAP come from the germline V gene. The CDR3 covers 13 residues. The CDR3 reads CASGLGGQGGYTF. The CDR3 bases are TGTGCTAGTGGTTTGGGGGGCCAGGGGGGCTACACCTTC.

The CDR3 is CASSSQLAGGYHEQFF. CDR3 DNA: TGCGCCAGCAGCTCCCAACTAGCGGGGGGGTATCATGAGCAGTTCTTC. V usage is TRBV5-1 and J usage is TRBJ2-1, with 13 bases aligning to TRBD2. CDR3 length: 16 amino acids. J gave up 8 bases and V 3 bases, and 8 bases lay outside the gene matches. The germline V gene encodes CDR1 SGHRS and CDR2 YFSETQ.

This chain links TRBV21-1 with TRBJ2-1; TRBD2 is the table's D call and was not checked against the DNA. TRBV21-1 is recorded as a pseudogene. The CDR3 is 17 amino acids. DNA of the CDR3: TGTGCCAGCAGCAAAGCTGCGGGGGGGCCAGGCTACAATGAGCAGTTCTTC. Protein sequence: CASSKAAGGPGYNEQFF.

The CDR3 DNA reads TGTGCCAGCAGTGGTAGCGGGAACACCGGGGAGCTGTTTTTT. The encoded protein is CASSGSGNTGELFF. The chain is built from TRBV2 and TRBJ2-2; tentatively, D is TRBD2 (6 bases). This CDR3 comprises 14 residues. Per germline, CDR1 SNHLY and CDR2 FYNNEI. Between the trimmed V and J ends, which lost 4 bases and 1 base, there was a span of 7 bases.

V gene TRBV12-3 or TRBV12-4 combines with J gene TRBJ1-5, with D maybe TRBD1 (5 bases). The CDR3 contains 12 residues. The V end was cut by 7 bases, the J end by 7 bases, with 11 bases between. The CDR3 coding sequence is TGTGCCAGCAAGCAGGGCACGCAGCCCCAGCATTTT. Translation gives CASKQGTQPQHF.

This chain connects TRBV9 to TRBJ2-7, with TRBD1 identical over 8 bases. Looked up from germline, CDR1 is SGDLS and CDR2 is YYNGEE. This CDR3 spans 15 amino acids. The V gene end was trimmed by 0 bases and the J gene end by 1 base; junction bases not matched to a gene: 3. Here the CDR3 DNA reads TGTGCCAGCAGCGTAGTGGGACAGGATTCCTACGAGCAGTACTTC. Encoded protein: CASSVVGQDSYEQYF.

A word on this clone: This same CDR3 is encoded by further DNA sequences in the sample. The chain couples TRBV20-1 to TRBJ2-5; TRBD1 is a possible D gene (5 bases). Trimming cost V 6 bases and J 5 bases, with 10 bases left between them. Germline loops: CDR1 DFQATT, CDR2 SNEGSKA (reference sequence). CDR3 length: 11 amino acids. For the CDR3, the DNA is TGCAGTGCGGGGCCTGGGGAGACCCAGTACTTC. Its translation is CSAGPGETQYF.

The J gene is TRBJ1-3, the V gene TRBV10-3; D is undetermined. CDR1 is ENHRY, CDR2 SYGVKD, per germline. The CDR3 has 15 residues. Trimming removed 4 bases from V and 0 bases from J, with 10 bases in between. The DNA of the CDR3 is TGTGCCATCAGTGTACAGAAACTCTCTGGAAACACCATATATTTT. It is translated as CAISVQKLSGNTIYF.

This chain uses TRBV3-1 (or the pseudogene TRBV3-2) with TRBJ1-4, with a weak D call TRBD1 (5 bases). CDR1 is LGHDT and CDR2 is YNNKEL in the germline V gene (reference sequence). V dropped 10 bases and J dropped 5 bases, with 20 bases sitting between them. This CDR3 comprises 15 residues. The CDR3, as DNA: TGTGCCACCAGACTAAGTGGGGGGAAGAATGAAAAACTGTTTTTT. Protein: CATRLSGGKNEKLFF.

The V call is TRBV7-9, the J call TRBJ1-2, with 10 bases aligning to TRBD1. CDR1 and CDR2 from the germline V gene are SEHNR and FQNEAQ (reference sequence). This CDR3 contains 17 residues. The V and J ends lost 5 bases and 5 bases, in that order; junction bases with no gene match: 14. CDR3 DNA sequence: TGTGCCAGCAGCCGAGGACTGATAGACAGGGGGCTGTATGGCTACACCTTC. It encodes CASSRGLIDRGLYGYTF.

The chain links TRBV6-1 to TRBJ2-2; 16 bases agree with TRBD2. The germline gives CDR1 MNHNS, CDR2 SASEGT. With V trimmed by 5 bases and J by 4 bases, 7 bases remained unmatched. The CDR3 is 18 residues long. The CDR3 loop is CASSKGTSGGVITGELFF. The CDR3 DNA reads TGTGCCAGCAGTAAAGGGACTAGCGGGGGGGTGATCACCGGGGAGCTGTTTTTT.

The chain has TRBV12-3 or TRBV12-4 and TRBJ1-6; D perhaps matches TRBD1 (6 bases). The CDR3 totals 13 residues. Trimming removed 5 bases from V and 7 bases from J, with 9 bases in between. The DNA of the CDR3 is TGTGCCAGCAGTAGACAGGCGAATTCACCCCTCCACTTT. Protein sequence: CASSRQANSPLHF.

The chain links TRBV5-8 to TRBJ2-7; no firm D call. V was trimmed by 0 bases and J by 3 bases, leaving 4 bases between them. Germline CDR1 SGHTS, CDR2 YDEGEE. CDR3 length: 12 amino acids. The CDR3 protein is CASSLAYYEQYF. CDR3 DNA sequence: TGTGCCAGCAGCTTGGCCTACTACGAGCAGTACTTC.

The gene calls are TRBV12-5 and TRBJ2-3; perhaps TRBD2 as D (7 bases). The CDR3 is 12 residues long. Germline CDR1 and CDR2: LGHNT and FRNRAP. For the CDR3, the DNA is TGTGCCGGTGGGGGGGGCGGGGATACGCAGTATTTT. It yields the protein CAGGGGGDTQYF.

The rearrangement joins TRBV7-2 to TRBJ1-2; tentative D call: TRBD1 (6 bases). V lost 8 bases, J lost 4 bases, and 14 bases lay in between. The CDR3 covers 13 residues. Germline values: CDR1 SGHTA, CDR2 FQGNSA. CDR3 amino acids: CASRQGQFYGYTF. The CDR3 DNA reads as TGTGCCAGCCGTCAAGGACAGTTCTATGGCTACACCTTC.

This CDR3 reads CASSSTNSLSNYGYTF. The CDR3 DNA follows: TGTGCCAGCAGTTCCACAAACAGCCTCTCTAACTATGGCTACACCTTC. The V call is TRBV28, the J call TRBJ1-2; D not certain. CDR1 and CDR2 from the germline V gene are MDHEN and SYDVKM. The CDR3 runs to 16 residues. The V end was cut by 4 bases, the J end by 0 bases, with 15 bases between.